What follows is one TCR beta chain and its context. In the original analysis: Amplification from reference gene primers served as the basis for estimated nucleated cell counts. Repertoires were generated with immunoSEQ multiplex PCR, while TCRdb's copy carries only in-frame clones and drops some. V, J and clone size derive from that table, while D and trimming were established from the DNA sequence. The sample records some 240,000 clones, about 90% being singletons. The CDR3 contains 16 residues. The V gene end was trimmed by 3 bases and the J gene end by 2 bases; junction bases not matched to a gene: 6. Germline V gives CDR1 MNHEY, CDR2 SMNVEV (reference sequence). The sample comes from a study of blood T cell repertoires in COVID-19. Across the whole study: Spain, Italy and the United States supplied samples that represented acute and convalescent COVID-19. T cells, B-cell-depleted T cells, or PBMCs supplied cDNA or gDNA.

The rearrangement joins TRBV27 to TRBJ1-3, with 8 bases identical to TRBD1. This clonotype was sampled from a woman aged 70-85 years with COVID-19, enrolled during active disease. Sequenced sample: peripheral blood. The CDR3 loop is CASSFVTGETGNTIYF. CDR3 DNA sequence: TGTGCCAGCAGTTTCGTGACAGGGGAAACTGGAAACACCATATATTTT.